The T cell receptor (beta chain) described here comes from a study of blood T cell repertoires in COVID-19. Overall study context: COVID-19 samples from acute and convalescent phases originated in the United States, Italy and Spain. Sources were T cells, B-cell-depleted T cells, or PBMCs; the material itself was cDNA or gDNA.

The authors' processing: Amplified reference gene primers provided the basis for estimating nucleated cell counts. Produced via immunoSEQ multiplex PCR; TCRdb's table is partial and in-frame only. That table furnishes V, J and clone size, whereas the DNA furnished D and trimming. The sample shows under 100,000 clones, 70% to 85% of them seen only once. This clonotype was sampled from a woman of 80 years or more with COVID-19, enrolled during active disease. The sample comprised peripheral blood.

CDR3 in amino acids: CASSPVPLADTDTQYF. In nucleotides, the CDR3 is TGTGCCAGCTCACCAGTTCCGCTAGCGGACACAGATACGCAGTATTTT. The chain couples TRBV18 to TRBJ2-3; 7 bases agree with TRBD2. Germline values: CDR1 KGHSH, CDR2 LQKENI. The CDR3 covers 16 residues. J was trimmed by 2 bases and V by 2 bases; bases with no gene match: 7.